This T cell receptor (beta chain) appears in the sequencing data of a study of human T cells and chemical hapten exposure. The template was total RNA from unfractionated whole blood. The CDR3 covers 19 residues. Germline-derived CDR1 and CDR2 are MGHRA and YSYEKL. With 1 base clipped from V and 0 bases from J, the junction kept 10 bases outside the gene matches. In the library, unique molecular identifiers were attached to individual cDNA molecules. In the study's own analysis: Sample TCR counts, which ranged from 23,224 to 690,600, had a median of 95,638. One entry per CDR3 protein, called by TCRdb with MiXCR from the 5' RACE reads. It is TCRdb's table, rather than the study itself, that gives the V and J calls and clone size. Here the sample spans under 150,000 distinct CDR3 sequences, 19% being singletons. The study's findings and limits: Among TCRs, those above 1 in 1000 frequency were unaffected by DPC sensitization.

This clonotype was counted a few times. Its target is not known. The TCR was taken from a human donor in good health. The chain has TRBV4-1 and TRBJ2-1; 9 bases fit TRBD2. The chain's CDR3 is CASSQGGGSGSTSYNEQFF. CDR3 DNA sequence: TGCGCCAGCAGCCAAGGGGGGGGTAGCGGGAGCACCTCCTACAATGAGCAGTTCTTC.